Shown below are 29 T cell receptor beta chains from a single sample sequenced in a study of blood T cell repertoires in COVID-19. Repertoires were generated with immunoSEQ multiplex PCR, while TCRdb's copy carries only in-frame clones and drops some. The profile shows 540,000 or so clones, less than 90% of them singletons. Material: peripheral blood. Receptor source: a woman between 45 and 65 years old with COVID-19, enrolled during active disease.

The CDR3 sequence is CASSPNPSGTDTQYF. Written as DNA, the CDR3 is TGTGCCAGCAGCCCGAACCCCTCGGGCACAGATACGCAGTATTTT. The chain has TRBV9 and TRBJ2-3; D is undetermined. The germline gives CDR1 SGDLS, CDR2 YYNGEE. CDR3 size: 15 residues. Trimming removed 4 bases at V and 1 base at J, with 13 bases between.

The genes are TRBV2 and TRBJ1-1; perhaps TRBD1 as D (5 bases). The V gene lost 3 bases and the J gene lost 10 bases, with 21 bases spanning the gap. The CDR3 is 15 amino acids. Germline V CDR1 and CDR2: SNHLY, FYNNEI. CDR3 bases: TGTGCCAGCAGTGAGGGGATAGGAGGGACGGGGAGAGCTTTCTTT. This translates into CASSEGIGGTGRAFF.

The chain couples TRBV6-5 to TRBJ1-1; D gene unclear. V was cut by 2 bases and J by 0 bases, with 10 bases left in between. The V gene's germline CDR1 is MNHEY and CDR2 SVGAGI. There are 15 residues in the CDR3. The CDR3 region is CASSYTTQMNTEAFF. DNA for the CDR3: TGTGCCAGCAGTTACACCACTCAAATGAACACTGAAGCTTTCTTT.

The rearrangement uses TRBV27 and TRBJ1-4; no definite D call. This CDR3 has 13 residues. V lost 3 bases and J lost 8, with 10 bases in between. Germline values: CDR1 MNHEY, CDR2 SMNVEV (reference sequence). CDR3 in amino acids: CASSLREGEKLFF. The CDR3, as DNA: TGTGCCAGCAGTTTGAGGGAAGGAGAAAAACTGTTTTTT.

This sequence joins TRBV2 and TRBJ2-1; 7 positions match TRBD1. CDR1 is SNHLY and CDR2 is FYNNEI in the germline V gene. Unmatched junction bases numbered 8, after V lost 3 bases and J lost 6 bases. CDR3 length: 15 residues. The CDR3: CASSDADRTSNEQFF. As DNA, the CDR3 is TGTGCCAGCAGTGATGCGGACAGGACCTCCAATGAGCAGTTCTTC.

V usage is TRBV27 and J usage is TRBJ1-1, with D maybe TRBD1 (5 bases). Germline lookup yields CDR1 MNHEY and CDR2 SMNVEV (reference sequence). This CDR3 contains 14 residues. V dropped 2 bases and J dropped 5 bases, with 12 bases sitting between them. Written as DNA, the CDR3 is TGTGCCAGCAGTTTAAGGCAGGGTGGGACTGAAGCTTTCTTT. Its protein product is CASSLRQGGTEAFF.

The CDR3 DNA sequence: TGTGCCAGCAGTTACTCGGGCTCACCCCTCCACTTT. This sequence encodes CASSYSGSPLHF. This rearrangement joins TRBV6-6 to TRBJ1-6; D gene ambiguous. Trimming stripped 0 bases from V and 10 bases from J, with 4 bases between. The CDR3 contains 12 residues. Germline V gives CDR1 MNHNY, CDR2 SVGAGI (reference sequence).

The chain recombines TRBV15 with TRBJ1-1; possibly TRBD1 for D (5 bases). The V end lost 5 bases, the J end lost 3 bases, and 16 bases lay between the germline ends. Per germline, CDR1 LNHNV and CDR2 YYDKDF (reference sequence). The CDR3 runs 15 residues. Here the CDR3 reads CATSPGLGGDTEAFF. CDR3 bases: TGTGCCACCAGCCCGGGACTCGGGGGTGACACTGAAGCTTTCTTT.

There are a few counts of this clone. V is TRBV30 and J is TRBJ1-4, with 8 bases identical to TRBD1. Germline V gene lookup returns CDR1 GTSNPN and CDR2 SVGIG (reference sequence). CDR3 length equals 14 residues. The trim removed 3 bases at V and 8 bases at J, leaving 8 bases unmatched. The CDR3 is CAWRPGGAEEKLFF. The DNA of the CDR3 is TGTGCCTGGAGGCCAGGGGGCGCAGAGGAAAAACTGTTTTTT.

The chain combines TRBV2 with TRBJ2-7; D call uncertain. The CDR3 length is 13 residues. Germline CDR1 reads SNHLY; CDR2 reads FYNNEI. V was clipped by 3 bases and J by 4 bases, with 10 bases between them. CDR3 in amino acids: CASSDGAWYEQYF. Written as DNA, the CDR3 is TGTGCCAGCAGTGACGGAGCGTGGTACGAGCAGTACTTC.

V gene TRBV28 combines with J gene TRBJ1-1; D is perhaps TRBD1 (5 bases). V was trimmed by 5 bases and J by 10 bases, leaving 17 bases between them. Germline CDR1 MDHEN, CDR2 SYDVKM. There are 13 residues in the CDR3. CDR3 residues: CASSPPQDSTAFF. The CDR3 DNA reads TGTGCCAGCAGTCCCCCCCAAGACAGTACAGCTTTCTTT.

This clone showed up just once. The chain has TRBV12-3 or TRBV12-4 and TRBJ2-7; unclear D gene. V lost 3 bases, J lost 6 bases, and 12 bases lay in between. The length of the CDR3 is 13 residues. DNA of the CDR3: TGTGCCAGCAGTTTGGTAGTTTCTAGCGAGCAGTACTTC. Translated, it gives CASSLVVSSEQYF.

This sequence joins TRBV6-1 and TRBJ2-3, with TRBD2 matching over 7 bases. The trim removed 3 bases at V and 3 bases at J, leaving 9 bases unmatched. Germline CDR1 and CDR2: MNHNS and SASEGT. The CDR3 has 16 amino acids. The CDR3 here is CASSDRGDLSTDTQYF. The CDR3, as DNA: TGTGCCAGCAGTGATCGGGGGGACCTTTCTACAGATACGCAGTATTTT.

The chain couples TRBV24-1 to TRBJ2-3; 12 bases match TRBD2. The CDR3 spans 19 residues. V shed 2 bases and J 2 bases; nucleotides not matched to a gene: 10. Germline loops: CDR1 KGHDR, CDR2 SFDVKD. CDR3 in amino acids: CATSDSGLAGRTITDTQYF. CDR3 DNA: TGTGCCACCAGTGATTCCGGACTAGCGGGGCGTACTATCACAGATACGCAGTATTTT.

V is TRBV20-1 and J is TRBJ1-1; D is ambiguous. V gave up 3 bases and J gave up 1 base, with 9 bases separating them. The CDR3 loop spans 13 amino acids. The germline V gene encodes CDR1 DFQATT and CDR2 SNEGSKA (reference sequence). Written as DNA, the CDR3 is TGCAGTGCTAGTGCGCCAGAGAACACTGAAGCTTTCTTT. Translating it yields CSASAPENTEAFF.

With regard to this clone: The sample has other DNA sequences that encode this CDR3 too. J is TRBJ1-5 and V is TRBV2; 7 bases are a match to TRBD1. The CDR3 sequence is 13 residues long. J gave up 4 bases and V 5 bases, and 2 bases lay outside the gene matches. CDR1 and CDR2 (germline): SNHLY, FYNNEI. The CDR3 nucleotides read TGTGCCAGCAGTTCAGGGGGGAATCAGCCCCAGCATTTT. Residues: CASSSGGNQPQHF.

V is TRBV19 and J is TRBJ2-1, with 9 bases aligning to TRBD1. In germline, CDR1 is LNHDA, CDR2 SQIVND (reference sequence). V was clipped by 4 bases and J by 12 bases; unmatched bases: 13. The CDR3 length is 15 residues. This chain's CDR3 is CASSTRTGATSGQFF. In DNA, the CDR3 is TGTGCCAGTAGTACCCGGACAGGGGCCACCTCTGGGCAGTTCTTC.

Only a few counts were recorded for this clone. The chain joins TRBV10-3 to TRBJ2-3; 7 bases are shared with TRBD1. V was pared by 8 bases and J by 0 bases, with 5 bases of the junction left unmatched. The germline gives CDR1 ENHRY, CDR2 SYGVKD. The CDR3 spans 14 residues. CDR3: CAIASGQSTDTQYF. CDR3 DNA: TGTGCCATCGCTTCGGGACAGAGCACAGATACGCAGTATTTT.

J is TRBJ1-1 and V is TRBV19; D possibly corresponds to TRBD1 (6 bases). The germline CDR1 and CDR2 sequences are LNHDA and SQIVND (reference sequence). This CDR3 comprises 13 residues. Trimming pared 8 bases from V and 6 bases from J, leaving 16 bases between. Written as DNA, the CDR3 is TGTGCCAGTCATTCCAGTGGGGGCTCTGAAGCTTTCTTT. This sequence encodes CASHSSGGSEAFF. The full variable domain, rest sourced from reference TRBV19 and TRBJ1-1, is DGGITQSPKYLFRKEGQNVTLSCEQNLNHDAMYWYRQDPGQGLRLIYYSQIVNDFQKGDIAEGYSVSREKKESFPLTVTSAQKNPTAFYLCASHSSGGSEAFFGQGTRLTVV.

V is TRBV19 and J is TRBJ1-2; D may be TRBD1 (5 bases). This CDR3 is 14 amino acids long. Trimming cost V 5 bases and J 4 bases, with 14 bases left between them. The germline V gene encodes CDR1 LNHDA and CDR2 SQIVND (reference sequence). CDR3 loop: CASSENPGGYGYTF. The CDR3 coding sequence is TGTGCCAGTAGTGAGAACCCGGGGGGCTATGGCTACACCTTC.

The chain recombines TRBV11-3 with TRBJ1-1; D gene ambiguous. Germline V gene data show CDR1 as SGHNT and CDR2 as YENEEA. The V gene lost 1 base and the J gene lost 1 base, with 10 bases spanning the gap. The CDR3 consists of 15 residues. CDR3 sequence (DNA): TGTGCCAGCAGCTTAGGGGAGGGTGAGAACACTGAAGCTTTCTTT. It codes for CASSLGEGENTEAFF.

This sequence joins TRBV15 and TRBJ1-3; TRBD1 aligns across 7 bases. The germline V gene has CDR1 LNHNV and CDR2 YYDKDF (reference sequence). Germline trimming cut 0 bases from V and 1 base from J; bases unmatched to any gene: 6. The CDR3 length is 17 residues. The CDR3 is CATSRDPLTGSGNTIYF. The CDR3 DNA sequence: TGTGCCACCAGCAGAGATCCACTGACAGGGTCTGGAAACACCATATATTTT.

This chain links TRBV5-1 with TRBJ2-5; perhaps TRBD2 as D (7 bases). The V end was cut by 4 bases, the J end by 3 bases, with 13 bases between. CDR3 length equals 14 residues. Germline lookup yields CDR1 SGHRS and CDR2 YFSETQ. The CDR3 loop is CASSRGGPEETQYF. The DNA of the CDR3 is TGCGCCAGCAGCAGGGGGGGGCCTGAAGAGACCCAGTACTTC.

In nucleotides, the CDR3 is TGTGCCAGCAGTGAGGGGGCGGCTGGGGCACCCACTGAAGCTTTCTTT. Residues: CASSEGAAGAPTEAFF. V is TRBV6-1 and J is TRBJ1-1, with D possibly being TRBD1 (6 bases). Germline lookup yields CDR1 MNHNS and CDR2 SASEGT. This CDR3 contains 16 residues. Trimming removed 3 bases at V and 4 bases at J, with 18 bases between.

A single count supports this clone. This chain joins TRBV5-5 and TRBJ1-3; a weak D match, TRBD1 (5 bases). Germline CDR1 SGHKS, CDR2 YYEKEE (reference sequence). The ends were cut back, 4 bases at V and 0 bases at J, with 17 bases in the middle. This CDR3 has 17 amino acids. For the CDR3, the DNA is TGTGCCAGCAGCCATAGGGAGGGGCCCTTCTCTGGAAACACCATATATTTT. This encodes CASSHREGPFSGNTIYF.

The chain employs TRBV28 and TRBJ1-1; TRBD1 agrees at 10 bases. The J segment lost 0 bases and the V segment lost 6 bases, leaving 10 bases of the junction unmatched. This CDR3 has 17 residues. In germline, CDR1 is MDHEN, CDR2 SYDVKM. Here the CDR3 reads CASRTGTGVFMNTEAFF. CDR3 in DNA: TGTGCCAGCAGGACCGGGACAGGGGTTTTCATGAACACTGAAGCTTTCTTT.

The CDR3 DNA is TGCGCCAGCAGCAGGACCGGGACAACGAACACTGAAGCTTTCTTT. Protein: CASSRTGTTNTEAFF. This rearrangement joins TRBV5-1 to TRBJ1-1; D may be TRBD1 (6 bases). V was shortened by 4 bases and J by 1 base, with 14 bases between the two germline ends. The CDR3 contains 15 residues. From germline, CDR1 is SGHRS and CDR2 YFSETQ.

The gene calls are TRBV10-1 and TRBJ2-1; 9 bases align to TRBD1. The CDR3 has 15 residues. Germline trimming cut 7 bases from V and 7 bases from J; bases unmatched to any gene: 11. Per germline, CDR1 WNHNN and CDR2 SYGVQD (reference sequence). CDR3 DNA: TGCGCCAGCACAGCCAGGACAGGGGCCCAAAATGAGCAGTTCTTC. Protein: CASTARTGAQNEQFF.

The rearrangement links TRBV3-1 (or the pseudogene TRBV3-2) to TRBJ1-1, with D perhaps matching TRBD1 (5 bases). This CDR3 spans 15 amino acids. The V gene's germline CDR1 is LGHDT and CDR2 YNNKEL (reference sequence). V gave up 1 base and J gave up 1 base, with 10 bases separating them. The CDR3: CASSQAQAPNTEAFF. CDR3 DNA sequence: TGTGCCAGCAGCCAAGCACAGGCCCCGAACACTGAAGCTTTCTTT.